The 30 T cell receptor beta chains below all came from one sample that was sequenced in a study of T cell clonality in common variable immunodeficiency. Clones were sequenced by immunoSEQ multiplex PCR, and TCRdb holds only the in-frame ones, with some missing. Singletons are absent from the sample, which has 35,000 to 50,000 clones. Input material: peripheral blood mononuclear cells. The source is a person aged 18-69 years in good health.

In this sample, this clone turned up many times. From the germline J gene comes the end of the CDR3, since the read stops 3 residues before it. The chain recombines TRBV28 with TRBJ2-7; maybe TRBD2 (6 bases). This CDR3 comprises 14 residues. Germline CDR1 and CDR2: MDHEN and SYDVKM. The germline V and J ends were trimmed by 7 bases and 4 bases, with 17 bases remaining between them. The CDR3: CASTERVSGYEQYF. The DNA read from the CDR3 is TGTGCCAGCACAGAGCGGGTCTCGGGTTACGAG. The variable domain in full, completed from reference TRBV28 and TRBJ2-7, reads DVKVTQSSRYLVKRTGEKVFLECVQDMDHENMFWYRQDPGLGLRLIYFSYDVKMKEKGDIPEGYSVSREKKERFSLILESASTNQTSMYLCASTERVSGYEQYFGPGTRLTVT.

In its sample, this clone was seen many times. The CDR3 is cut off 3 residues early in the read; its end comes from the germline J gene. This chain joins TRBV20-1 and TRBJ2-2, with TRBD2 matching 12 bases. CDR1 is DFQATT, CDR2 SNEGSKA, per germline (reference sequence). CDR3 length: 16 amino acids. The trim removed 6 bases at V and 5 bases at J, leaving 10 bases unmatched. Here the CDR3 reads CSASTSGSGGTGELFF. The covered CDR3 bases are TGCAGTGCGTCGACTAGCGGGAGCGGTGGGACCGGGGAG.

This clone has ten or more counts. The read falls 3 residues short of the CDR3 end, and the missing part is taken from the germline J gene. The rearrangement uses TRBV2 and TRBJ2-7; perhaps TRBD2 as D (6 bases). V lost 7 bases and J lost 3, with 16 bases in between. The CDR3 is 14 amino acids. Germline V gives CDR1 SNHLY, CDR2 FYNNEI. This CDR3 reads CASTEGTGLYEQYF. The CDR3 DNA, read in part, is TGTGCCAGCACCGAGGGGACTGGACTCTACGAG. Full variable domain (remainder filled in from reference TRBV2 and TRBJ2-7): EPEVTQTPSHQVTQMGQEVILRCVPISNHLYFYWYRQILGQKVEFLVSFYNNEISEKSEIFDDQFSVERPDGSNFTLKIRSTKLEDSAMYFCASTEGTGLYEQYFGPGTRLTVT.

There are many counts of this clone. The CDR3 spells CASGPGQIYEQYF. The CDR3 DNA, read in part, is TGTGCCAGCGGTCCGGGACAGATATACGAG. This chain links TRBV9 with TRBJ2-7, with 7 bases lining up with TRBD1. The sequenced fragment ends 3 residues before the CDR3 boundary, so the rest is inferred from the germline J gene. After removal of 7 bases from V and 4 bases from J, the junction contained 8 bases not matched to a gene. Germline V gives CDR1 SGDLS, CDR2 YYNGEE. The CDR3 is 13 amino acids.

The table lists this clone with many counts. The sequenced fragment ends 3 residues before the CDR3 boundary, so the rest is inferred from the germline J gene. The chain employs TRBV11-3 and TRBJ2-1; 10 nucleotides align to TRBD2. V lost 5 bases and J lost 3; bases outside the gene matches: 4. CDR1 is SGHNT and CDR2 is YENEEA in the germline V gene. The CDR3 length is 15 residues. CDR3 sequence: CASSPGLADYNEQFF. Partial CDR3 DNA: TGTGCCAGCAGCCCAGGACTAGCGGACTACAATGAG.

This clone showed up many times. The read ends 3 residues shy of where the CDR3 ends; the end is completed using the germline J gene. This chain connects TRBV10-1 to TRBJ2-5; D is unresolved. The V gene lost 5 bases and the J gene lost 2 bases, with 12 bases spanning the gap. The CDR3 consists of 14 residues. Germline-derived CDR1 and CDR2 are WNHNN and SYGVQD (reference sequence). The DNA read from the CDR3 is TGCGCCAGCAGTTCGTCCCCAGATCAAGAGACC. Translated: CASSSSPDQET. The CDR3 reads in full as CASSSSPDQETQYF.

This clone was picked up many times. Coverage ceases 3 residues before the CDR3 finishes, and the germline J gene fills in the end. The gene calls are TRBV7-3 and TRBJ1-1; D is ambiguous. Between the trimmed V and J ends, which lost 5 bases and 3 bases, there was a span of 10 bases. The CDR3 totals 13 residues. The germline gives CDR1 SGHTA, CDR2 FQGTGA. Incomplete CDR3 DNA: TGTGCCAGCAGCCGTTCCGGGGACACTGAA. Translation: CASSRSGDTE. In full, the CDR3 reads CASSRSGDTEAFF.

This clone was seen repeatedly, ten times or more. The CDR3 extends 3 residues past the end of the read, so its final part is completed from the germline J gene. J is TRBJ2-7 and V is TRBV4-1, with no clear D. V was pared by 1 base and J by 0 bases, with 13 bases between. Germline CDR1 MGHRA, CDR2 YSYEKL. The CDR3 length is 16 residues. Incomplete CDR3 DNA: TGCGCCAGCAGCCAAGCTTTATCGGTGTACTCCTACGAG. Residues: CASSQALSVYSYE. The full CDR3 protein is CASSQALSVYSYEQYF.

This clone was counted many times. The read falls 3 residues short of the CDR3 end, and the missing part is taken from the germline J gene. The J gene is TRBJ2-1, the V gene TRBV11-3; D uncertain. CDR3 length equals 14 residues. Germline CDR1 SGHNT, CDR2 YENEEA. The ends were cut back, 5 bases at V and 0 bases at J, with 8 bases in the middle. The CDR3 is CASSQAISYNEQFF. The CDR3 bases that were read are TGTGCCAGCAGCCAAGCAATCTCCTACAATGAG.

This clone was detected many times. The read stops 3 residues short of the end of the CDR3; the missing end is completed from the germline J gene. This chain connects TRBV27 to TRBJ2-7; D is ambiguous. Looked up from germline, CDR1 is MNHEY and CDR2 is SMNVEV (reference sequence). V lost 3 bases and J 4 bases, leaving 10 bases between the germline ends. The CDR3 is 13 amino acids. Partial CDR3 DNA: TGTGCCAGCAGTTTGTCAGTCAATTACGAG. This sequence encodes CASSLSVNYE. The full-length CDR3 reads as CASSLSVNYEQYF.

This clone appeared many times. The sequenced CDR3 bases are TGCGCCAGCACGCAAAACCGGCCGGGCGAG. Translation gives CASTQNRPGE. The full CDR3 reads CASTQNRPGEQYF. This rearrangement joins TRBV5-1 to TRBJ2-7; D gene ambiguous. Read sequence stops 3 residues before the CDR3 end, and the germline J gene provides the missing end. This CDR3 comprises 13 residues. Germline lookup yields CDR1 SGHRS and CDR2 YFSETQ. V lost 6 bases, J lost 6 bases, and 16 bases lay in between. Supplemented by reference TRBV5-1 and TRBJ2-7, the full variable domain reads KAGVTQTPRYLIKTRGQQVTLSCSPISGHRSVSWYQQTPGQGLQFLFEYFSETQRNKGNFPGRFSGRQFSNSRSEMNVSTLELGDSALYLCASTQNRPGEQYFGPGTRLTVT.

This clone has a count of ten or more. Read data end 3 residues before the CDR3 end; the end is taken from the germline J gene. The chain employs TRBV6-1 and TRBJ2-7; TRBD1 aligns across 11 bases. CDR1 MNHNS and CDR2 SASEGT come from the germline V gene. The CDR3 totals 15 residues. J gave up 3 bases and V 3 bases, and 4 bases lay outside the gene matches. This chain's CDR3 is CASSERTGGRYEQYF. The DNA read from the CDR3 is TGTGCCAGCAGTGAGAGGACAGGGGGCCGCTACGAG.

This clone was counted at least ten times. The read is 3 residues too short to cover the CDR3 end, so that end is filled in from the germline J gene. The chain employs TRBV6-1 and TRBJ2-7; perhaps TRBD1 as D (8 bases). The germline V gene encodes CDR1 MNHNS and CDR2 SASEGT. V was clipped by 4 bases and J by 3 bases, with 16 bases between them. The CDR3 spans 15 residues. CDR3 bases read: TGTGCCAGCAGTGGGGGGGGGACAGGAGACTACGAG. It encodes CASSGGGTGDYE. The entire CDR3 is CASSGGGTGDYEQYF.

This clone occurred many times. The DNA ends 3 residues before the CDR3 does, and the rest of the CDR3 is filled in from the germline J gene. V gene TRBV19 combines with J gene TRBJ2-5; D is ambiguous. Germline lookup yields CDR1 LNHDA and CDR2 SQIVND (reference sequence). With 10 bases removed from V and 4 bases from J, the gap between germline ends came to 13 bases. There are 12 residues in the CDR3. The chain's CDR3 is CATISPGETQYF. Incomplete CDR3 DNA: TGTGCCACCATTTCCCCGGGAGAGACC.

This clone was seen repeatedly, ten times or more. The read is 3 residues too short to cover the CDR3 end, so that end is filled in from the germline J gene. This chain uses TRBV18 with TRBJ1-1; tentatively, D is TRBD1 (6 bases). Germline CDR1 reads KGHSH; CDR2 reads LQKENI. Trimming pared 3 bases from V and 6 bases from J, leaving 17 bases between. The CDR3 extends over 15 amino acids. The CDR3: CASSPTGQGESEAFF. The sequenced CDR3 bases are TGTGCCAGCTCACCGACGGGACAAGGGGAGTCTGAA.

This clone was found many times. The missing CDR3 end, 3 residues past where the read stops, is filled in from the germline J gene. The chain is built from TRBV14 and TRBJ2-2; TRBD2 might be the D (6 bases). Looked up from germline, CDR1 is SGHDN and CDR2 is FVKESK. The CDR3 sequence is 20 residues long. Trimming removed 3 bases from V and 0 bases from J, with 23 bases in between. CDR3 amino acids: CASSHWGVQTALPNTGELFF. CDR3 DNA (partial): TGTGCCAGCAGCCATTGGGGGGTGCAGACAGCCCTTCCGAACACCGGGGAG.

In this sample, this clone turned up many times. The DNA ends 3 residues before the CDR3 does, and the rest of the CDR3 is filled in from the germline J gene. The chain couples TRBV19 to TRBJ2-2; TRBD1 matches 8 bases. V lost 5 bases, J lost 0 bases, and 14 bases stayed unmatched. CDR1 is LNHDA, CDR2 SQIVND, per germline (reference sequence). The CDR3 extends over 19 amino acids. CDR3 amino acids: CASSPLDRGSHPNTGELFF. Partial CDR3 DNA: TGTGCCAGTAGTCCCCTAGACAGGGGCTCCCATCCGAACACCGGGGAG.

This clone appeared many times. The CDR3 is cut off 3 residues early in the read; its end comes from the germline J gene. The gene calls are TRBV7-8 and TRBJ1-1, with 7 positions matching TRBD1. The CDR3 spans 12 residues. CDR1 is SGHVS, CDR2 FQNEAQ, per germline. The CDR3 loop reads CASSLQGQEAFF. The DNA read from the CDR3 is TGTGCCAGCAGCTTACAGGGACAGGAA.

This clone was seen repeatedly, ten times or more. The CDR3 is CSRRDRSNYGYTF. CDR3 DNA, as far as it was read: TGCAGCAGACGGGACAGATCTAACTATGGC. The chain joins TRBV29-1 to TRBJ1-2; 7 positions match TRBD1. The read terminates 3 residues ahead of where the CDR3 ends, so the germline J gene completes it. From germline, CDR1 is SQVTM and CDR2 ANQGSEA. The length of the CDR3 is 13 residues. Unmatched junction bases numbered 6, after V lost 8 bases and J lost 0 bases.

This clone appeared many times. The read ends 3 residues before the CDR3 terminus; that terminus is restored from the germline J gene. The chain carries TRBV15 and TRBJ1-4; 9 bases align to TRBD1. Germline CDR1 LNHNV, CDR2 YYDKDF (reference sequence). The CDR3 spans 16 residues. Losses at the gene ends were 0 bases for V and 5 bases for J; bases not matched to a gene: 4. The CDR3 is CATSRDPGTGNEKLFF. CDR3 DNA (partial): TGTGCCACCAGCAGAGACCCCGGGACAGGGAATGAAAAA.

This clone has a count of ten or more. The DNA ends 3 residues before the CDR3 does, and the rest of the CDR3 is filled in from the germline J gene. This chain uses TRBV20-1 with TRBJ1-6, with 7 bases that match TRBD1. Trimming cost V 2 bases and J 5 bases; bases outside gene matches: 6. The CDR3 runs 15 residues. Germline V gene data show CDR1 as DFQATT and CDR2 as SNEGSKA (reference sequence). CDR3 bases read: TGCAGTGCTAGACAGACAGGGAAGAATAATTCACCC. Translation gives CSARQTGKNNSP. The CDR3 as a whole reads CSARQTGKNNSPLHF.

This clone was detected ten times or more. The read finishes 3 residues shy of the CDR3 end, and the germline J gene is used to complete it. V and J are TRBV5-1 and TRBJ2-3; no definite D call. CDR1 is SGHRS, CDR2 YFSETQ, per germline. The germline V and J ends were trimmed by 5 bases and 4 bases, with 5 bases remaining between them. The CDR3 runs 11 residues. CDR3 DNA (partial): TGCGCCAGCAGGAAGGCAGATACG. Protein sequence: CASRKADT. The complete CDR3 reads CASRKADTQYF. The full variable domain, with the rest looked up from reference TRBV5-1 and TRBJ2-3, is KAGVTQTPRYLIKTRGQQVTLSCSPISGHRSVSWYQQTPGQGLQFLFEYFSETQRNKGNFPGRFSGRQFSNSRSEMNVSTLELGDSALYLCASRKADTQYFGPGTRLTVL.

This clone was found many times. The sequenced fragment ends 3 residues before the CDR3 boundary, so the rest is inferred from the germline J gene. The chain carries TRBV5-4 and TRBJ1-1; weak D call: TRBD1 (6 bases). CDR3 length equals 16 residues. The germline gives CDR1 SGHNT, CDR2 YYREEE (reference sequence). V was trimmed by 0 bases and J by 3 bases, leaving 15 bases between them. The CDR3 region is CASSLGSRGADTEAFF. The CDR3 DNA, read in part, is TGTGCCAGCAGCTTGGGTTCCAGGGGAGCTGACACTGAA.

This clone was recorded many times. The read ends 3 residues before the CDR3 terminus; that terminus is restored from the germline J gene. The chain couples TRBV6-4 to TRBJ2-7, with TRBD1 matching over 8 bases. Germline-derived CDR1 and CDR2 are MRHNA and SNTAGT. Trimming at V came to 1 base and at J to 3 bases, leaving 11 bases not matched to a gene. The CDR3 runs to 17 residues. This chain's CDR3 is CASSDYLPAGGSYEQYF. Partial CDR3 DNA: TGTGCCAGCAGTGACTATCTGCCGGCAGGGGGCAGCTACGAG.

Ten or more counts support this clone. The sequenced fragment ends 3 residues before the CDR3 boundary, so the rest is inferred from the germline J gene. The J gene is TRBJ2-1, the V gene TRBV6-4; 10 bases line up with TRBD2. The CDR3 covers 15 residues. V trimming: 5 bases; J trimming: 5 bases; junction bases outside the gene matches: 6. Looked up from germline, CDR1 is MRHNA and CDR2 is SNTAGT. The CDR3 is CASSITSGENNEQFF. The part of the CDR3 DNA that was read is TGTGCCAGCAGTATTACTAGCGGGGAGAACAATGAG.

This clone was seen repeatedly, ten times or more. The CDR3 end lies 3 residues beyond the end of the read and is filled in from the germline J gene. The gene calls are TRBV7-8 and TRBJ1-2; the match to TRBD1 covers 10 bases. Germline lookup yields CDR1 SGHVS and CDR2 FQNEAQ. CDR3 length: 15 residues. The sequenced part of the CDR3 DNA is TGTGCCAGCAGCTTAGTTAAGGGGACAGGGGTCGGC. Its protein product is CASSLVKGTGVG. From start to end, the CDR3 is CASSLVKGTGVGYTF.

This clone was found many times. The sequenced fragment ends 3 residues before the CDR3 boundary, so the rest is inferred from the germline J gene. The rearrangement uses TRBV5-1 and TRBJ2-7; D not certain. V lost 0 bases and J lost 4, with 8 bases in between. The CDR3 loop spans 13 amino acids. Germline-derived CDR1 and CDR2 are SGHRS and YFSETQ. CDR3 region: CASSLAYGYEQYF. The covered CDR3 bases are TGCGCCAGCAGCTTGGCCTACGGGTACGAG.

This clone was seen at least ten times. The CDR3 end lies 3 residues beyond the end of the read and is filled in from the germline J gene. The rearrangement uses TRBV15 and TRBJ1-4, with D possibly matching TRBD1 (5 bases). The CDR3 sequence is 19 residues long. Germline loops: CDR1 LNHNV, CDR2 YYDKDF (reference sequence). The germline V and J ends were trimmed by 0 bases and 0 bases, with 17 bases remaining between them. The CDR3 region is CATSRDDLSGDATNEKLFF. Incomplete CDR3 DNA: TGTGCCACCAGCAGAGATGATTTGTCGGGGGATGCAACTAATGAAAAA.

This clone was picked up many times. The read ends 3 residues early relative to the CDR3; the germline J gene fills the gap. The chain recombines TRBV5-6 with TRBJ1-1; D may be TRBD1 (5 bases). Germline CDR1 and CDR2: SGHDT and YYEEEE. V dropped 0 bases and J dropped 4 bases, with 10 bases sitting between them. The CDR3 totals 14 residues. CDR3 bases read: TGTGCCAGCAGCTTGGGAGGCGGGGGCACTGAA. Translated: CASSLGGGGTE. The complete CDR3 protein is CASSLGGGGTEAFF.

This clone was observed many times. The sequenced fragment ends 3 residues before the CDR3 boundary, so the rest is inferred from the germline J gene. The rearrangement uses TRBV7-3 and TRBJ2-1; TRBD1 is a possible D gene (6 bases). V was clipped by 3 bases and J by 3 bases, with 12 bases between them. The CDR3 spans 15 residues. Looked up from germline, CDR1 is SGHTA and CDR2 is FQGTGA. The CDR3 region is CASSLGTRGYNEQFF. CDR3 DNA (partial): TGTGCCAGCAGCTTGGGGACACGGGGCTACAATGAG.